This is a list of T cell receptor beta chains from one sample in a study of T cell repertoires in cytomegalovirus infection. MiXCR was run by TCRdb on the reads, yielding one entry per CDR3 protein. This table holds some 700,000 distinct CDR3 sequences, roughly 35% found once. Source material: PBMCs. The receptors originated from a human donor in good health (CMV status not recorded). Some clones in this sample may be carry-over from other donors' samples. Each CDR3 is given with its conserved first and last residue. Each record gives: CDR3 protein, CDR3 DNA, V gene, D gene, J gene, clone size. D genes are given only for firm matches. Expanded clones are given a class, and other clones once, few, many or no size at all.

CDR3: CASSPVGGANYEQYF; DNA: TGTGCCAGCAGCCCCGTAGGGGGAGCGAACTACGAGCAGTACTTC; V: TRBV7-8; D: .; J: TRBJ2-7; size: many
CDR3: CASRETGYHGYTF; DNA: TGTGCCAGCAGGGAGACAGGGTACCATGGCTACACCTTC; V: TRBV28; D: TRBD1; J: TRBJ1-2; size: .
CDR3: CASSLNLGDEQYF; DNA: TGTGCCAGCAGCTTGAATCTTGGGGACGAGCAGTACTTC; V: TRBV5-4; D: .; J: TRBJ2-7; size: .
CDR3: CASSEGGLSSYNSPLHF; DNA: TGTGCCAGCAGTGAGGGGGGTCTGAGCTCCTATAATTCACCCCTCCACTTT; V: TRBV25-1; D: .; J: TRBJ1-6; size: .
CDR3: CASSPAGTGNYEQYF; DNA: TGTGCCAGCAGCCCGGCCGGGACAGGGAACTACGAGCAGTACTTC; V: TRBV7-9; D: TRBD1; J: TRBJ2-7; size: .
CDR3: CASSIRGAPLALHF; DNA: TGTGCCAGTAGTATAAGGGGGGCCCCCCTTGCCCTCCACTTT; V: TRBV19; D: .; J: TRBJ1-6; size: .
CDR3: CASSLGQPKMNTEAFF; DNA: TGCGCCAGCAGCTTGGGGCAGCCTAAGATGAACACTGAAGCTTTCTTT; V: TRBV5-1; D: .; J: TRBJ1-1; size: .
CDR3: CASSEVKNTEAFF; DNA: TGTGCCAGCAGTGAGGTCAAGAACACTGAAGCTTTCTTT; V: TRBV2; D: .; J: TRBJ1-1; size: few
CDR3: CASSSGGGPGEQYF; DNA: TGTGCCAGCAGTTCAGGCGGGGGGCCGGGGGAGCAGTACTTC; V: TRBV28; D: TRBD2; J: TRBJ2-7; size: .
CDR3: CASSQSSGQNVRSYNEQFF; DNA: TGCGCCAGCAGTCAATCCTCGGGACAAAACGTCAGGTCCTACAATGAGCAGTTCTTC; V: TRBV23-1; D: .; J: TRBJ2-1; size: .
CDR3: CASSSLTASYNEQFF; DNA: TGTGCCAGCAGTTCCCTCACAGCCTCCTACAATGAGCAGTTCTTC; V: TRBV6-6; D: .; J: TRBJ2-1; size: .
CDR3: CSVGGGARNEQFF; DNA: TGCAGCGTTGGCGGGGGGGCTCGCAATGAGCAGTTCTTC; V: TRBV29-1; D: TRBD2; J: TRBJ2-1; size: .
CDR3: CASRDTGTAYNEQFF; DNA: TGTGCCAGCAGGGATACCGGGACAGCCTACAATGAGCAGTTCTTC; V: TRBV7-9; D: TRBD1; J: TRBJ2-1; size: .
CDR3: CSARVWGGPRGTEAFF; DNA: TGCAGTGCTAGAGTTTGGGGGGGGCCACGGGGCACTGAAGCTTTCTTT; V: TRBV20-1; D: .; J: TRBJ1-1; size: .
CDR3: CASSLLAGRSNQPQHF; DNA: TGTGCCAGCAGCTTATTAGCGGGGAGAAGCAATCAGCCCCAGCATTTT; V: TRBV7-8; D: .; J: TRBJ1-5; size: few
CDR3: CASRYADTQYF; DNA: TGTGCCAGCAGATACGCGGATACGCAGTATTTT; V: TRBV7-9; D: .; J: TRBJ2-3; size: .
CDR3: CASSLILAGEDTQYF; DNA: TGTGCCAGCAGCCTGATACTAGCGGGAGAAGATACGCAGTATTTT; V: TRBV7-2; D: TRBD2; J: TRBJ2-3; size: many
CDR3: CASSSLRTAITYEQYF; DNA: TGTGCCAGCAGCTCTCTTCGGACCGCTATAACCTACGAGCAGTACTTC; V: TRBV6-5; D: .; J: TRBJ2-7; size: .
CDR3: CATRTSGRMNTGELFF; DNA: TGTGCCACTCGGACTAGCGGGAGGATGAACACCGGGGAGCTGTTTTTT; V: TRBV10-3; D: TRBD2; J: TRBJ2-2; size: few
CDR3: CASSPGLTILEQFF; DNA: TGTGCCAGCAGCCCGGGACTAACTATCCTCGAGCAGTTCTTC; V: TRBV7-2; D: TRBD2; J: TRBJ2-1; size: few
CDR3: CATSRVGSGSRSGANVLTF; DNA: TGTGCCACCAGCAGAGTTGGGAGCGGGAGTCGGTCTGGGGCCAACGTCCTGACTTTC; V: TRBV15; D: TRBD2; J: TRBJ2-6; size: .
CDR3: CSASVVDSNQPQHF; DNA: TGCAGTGCTAGTGTTGTGGATAGCAATCAGCCCCAGCATTTT; V: TRBV20-1; D: .; J: TRBJ1-5; size: .
CDR3: CASSTYRGAQPQHF; DNA: TGTGCCAGCAGCACGTACAGGGGAGCCCAGCCCCAGCATTTT; V: TRBV28; D: TRBD1; J: TRBJ1-5; size: .
CDR3: CASSWGVGRGYEQYF; DNA: TGTGCCAGCAGCTGGGGGGTGGGGCGAGGCTACGAGCAGTACTTC; V: TRBV5-5; D: .; J: TRBJ2-7; size: .
CDR3: CAGSGTRGQNEKLFF; DNA: TGTGCCGGCAGTGGGACCCGCGGGCAAAATGAAAAACTGTTTTTT; V: TRBV25-1; D: .; J: TRBJ1-4; size: .
CDR3: CASSYSGVLAEAFF; DNA: TGTGCCAGCAGTTACTCTGGCGTATTAGCTGAAGCTTTCTTT; V: TRBV6-8; D: .; J: TRBJ1-1; size: .
CDR3: CASSSGPGQPGNTIYF; DNA: TGTGCCAGCAGCTCGGGACCCGGACAGCCTGGAAACACCATATATTTT; V: TRBV5-6; D: .; J: TRBJ1-3; size: few
CDR3: CASRRKPGQGSGANVLTF; DNA: TGTGCCAGCAGACGCAAACCGGGACAGGGGAGCGGGGCCAACGTCCTGACTTTC; V: TRBV6-5; D: TRBD1; J: TRBJ2-6; size: .
CDR3: CASSAGLAVAYNEQFF; DNA: TGTGCCAGCAGCGCCGGACTAGCGGTAGCCTACAATGAGCAGTTCTTC; V: TRBV7-2; D: TRBD2; J: TRBJ2-1; size: .
CDR3: CSARGPGQGAFYEQYF; DNA: TGCAGTGCTAGAGGACCGGGACAGGGGGCTTTTTACGAGCAGTACTTC; V: TRBV20-1; D: TRBD1; J: TRBJ2-7; size: few
CDR3: CAISASSSYNSPLHF; DNA: TGTGCCATCAGTGCCTCGAGCTCCTATAATTCACCCCTCCACTTT; V: TRBV10-3; D: .; J: TRBJ1-6; size: .
CDR3: CASRRGTNEQFF; DNA: TGTGCCAGCCGCCGGGGAACCAATGAGCAGTTCTTC; V: TRBV6-2/TRBV6-3; D: .; J: TRBJ2-1; size: .
CDR3: CSVAAGVSYEQYF; DNA: TGCAGCGTTGCGGCAGGGGTGTCCTACGAGCAGTACTTC; V: TRBV29-1; D: .; J: TRBJ2-7; size: few
CDR3: CATPTVDSGNTIYF; DNA: TGTGCCACCCCGACAGTCGACTCTGGAAACACCATATATTTT; V: TRBV6-1; D: .; J: TRBJ1-3; size: few
CDR3: CASSLERGQNIQYF; DNA: TGTGCCAGCAGCTTGGAGAGGGGCCAAAACATTCAGTACTTC; V: TRBV5-6; D: .; J: TRBJ2-4; size: .
CDR3: CASSLHRWTGRPDTQYF; DNA: TGTGCCAGCAGCTTACATCGGTGGACAGGGCGGCCCGATACGCAGTATTTT; V: TRBV7-6; D: TRBD1; J: TRBJ2-3; size: .
CDR3: CASSLSLGVVGNTEAFF; DNA: TGTGCCAGCAGCTTGTCGCTGGGGGTAGTCGGGAACACTGAAGCTTTCTTT; V: TRBV5-5; D: .; J: TRBJ1-1; size: .
CDR3: CASTRTSGLSYEQYF; DNA: TGTGCCAGCACCAGGACTAGCGGGCTTTCCTACGAGCAGTACTTC; V: TRBV12-3/TRBV12-4; D: TRBD2; J: TRBJ2-7; size: .
CDR3: CASSLGRSNTGELFF; DNA: TGTGCCAGCAGCTTAGGTCGGTCGAACACCGGGGAGCTGTTTTTT; V: TRBV7-8; D: .; J: TRBJ2-2; size: few
CDR3: CASRPGQTGNSPLHF; DNA: TGTGCCAGCAGACCGGGACAGACAGGGAATTCACCCCTCCACTTT; V: TRBV28; D: TRBD1; J: TRBJ1-6; size: .
CDR3: CASSYSRTGTNEKLFF; DNA: TGTGCCAGCAGTTACTCTCGGACAGGGACTAATGAAAAACTGTTTTTT; V: TRBV6-5; D: TRBD1; J: TRBJ1-4; size: .
CDR3: CASSPNGEGLYFGQYF; DNA: TGTGCCAGCAGTCCAAACGGGGAGGGCCTATACTTCGGGCAGTACTTC; V: TRBV6-5; D: TRBD2; J: TRBJ2-7; size: few
CDR3: CASSQEEGHQPQHF; DNA: TGCGCCAGCAGCCAAGAGGAGGGGCATCAGCCCCAGCATTTT; V: TRBV4-1; D: .; J: TRBJ1-5; size: .
CDR3: CASSGKETQYF; DNA: TGTGCCAGCAGTGGTAAAGAGACCCAGTACTTC; V: TRBV2; D: .; J: TRBJ2-5; size: few
CDR3: CASSVGYDSEAFF; DNA: TGTGCCAGCAGCGTAGGATATGATAGTGAAGCTTTCTTT; V: TRBV9; D: .; J: TRBJ1-1; size: .
CDR3: CASSLDWSATDTQYF; DNA: TGTGCCAGCAGCTTAGATTGGTCAGCCACAGATACGCAGTATTTT; V: TRBV7-2; D: .; J: TRBJ2-3; size: .
CDR3: CASSPPVGPDNTEAFF; DNA: TGTGCCAGCTCACCACCGGTCGGGCCAGATAACACTGAAGCTTTCTTT; V: TRBV18; D: .; J: TRBJ1-1; size: few
CDR3: CATSLSYNEQFF; DNA: TGTGCCACCTCCCTCTCCTACAATGAGCAGTTCTTC; V: TRBV12-3/TRBV12-4; D: .; J: TRBJ2-1; size: few
CDR3: CASSLADRGNQPQHF; DNA: TGTGCCAGCAGTTTAGCGGACAGGGGAAATCAGCCCCAGCATTTT; V: TRBV12-3/TRBV12-4; D: TRBD1; J: TRBJ1-5; size: .
CDR3: CASGPQPGGGNQPQHF; DNA: TGTGCTAGTGGTCCCCAGCCAGGGGGCGGTAATCAGCCCCAGCATTTT; V: TRBV12-5; D: TRBD1; J: TRBJ1-5; size: .
CDR3: CASSQALQGWVEQYF; DNA: TGCGCCAGCAGCCAAGCGCTCCAGGGGTGGGTCGAGCAGTACTTC; V: TRBV4-1; D: .; J: TRBJ2-7; size: .
CDR3: CASSGREHRDTQYF; DNA: TGTGCCAGCAGTGGGCGGGAGCACCGTGATACGCAGTATTTT; V: TRBV6-2/TRBV6-3; D: TRBD2; J: TRBJ2-3; size: .
CDR3: CASSFGLGTVNEQYF; DNA: TGTGCCAGCAGCTTTGGGCTTGGGACAGTTAATGAGCAGTACTTC; V: TRBV7-2; D: TRBD1; J: TRBJ2-7; size: .
CDR3: CASSTTGGGVTQYF; DNA: TGTGCCAGCAGTACGACAGGAGGGGGAGTCACCCAGTACTTC; V: TRBV5-8; D: .; J: TRBJ2-5; size: .
CDR3: CAISESLGSGTGDGNIQYF; DNA: TGTGCCATCAGTGAGTCATTGGGGTCCGGGACAGGGGATGGAAACATTCAGTACTTC; V: TRBV10-3; D: TRBD1; J: TRBJ2-4; size: .